These 30 T cell receptor beta chains were sequenced from one sample in a study of early T cells in non-severe SARS-CoV-2 infection. One entry per CDR3 protein, called by TCRdb with MiXCR from the 5' RACE reads. The profile shows more than 55,000 distinct CDR3 sequences, 13% of them singletons. The source material was whole blood. These receptor sequences come from an adult who was a healthcare worker with PCR-confirmed SARS-CoV-2 infection or an uninfected control (not recorded which).

This clonotype was seen a single time. A single base separates this from a much larger clone, so it may be a read error. The chain carries TRBV12-3 or TRBV12-4 and TRBJ2-7; D uncertain. The length of the CDR3 is 11 residues. V gave up 3 bases and J gave up 6 bases, with 6 bases separating them. The CDR3 is CASSFLGEQYF. Here the CDR3 DNA reads TGTGCCAGCAGTTTCCTAGGCGAGCAGTACTTC.

This clonotype was seen repeatedly, ten times or more. This rearrangement joins TRBV6-5 to TRBJ1-2; 8 positions match TRBD1. CDR3 length equals 17 residues. J gave up 1 base and V 2 bases, and 9 bases lay outside the gene matches. CDR1 MNHEY and CDR2 SVGAGI come from the germline V gene. CDR3 amino acids: CASSYTRTGLGNYGYTF. DNA for the CDR3: TGTGCCAGCAGTTACACCAGGACAGGGTTGGGTAACTATGGCTACACCTTC.

This clonotype was detected ten times or more. V gene TRBV7-8 combines with J gene TRBJ2-5; TRBD1 or TRBD2 may be the D gene (6 bases each). This CDR3 has 14 amino acids. CDR1 is SGHVS and CDR2 is FQNEAQ in the germline V gene. The V and J ends lost 3 bases and 5 bases respectively, with 13 bases between them. The CDR3 protein is CASSLGGLGETQYF. For the CDR3, the DNA is TGTGCCAGCAGCTTGGGGGGCCTGGGGGAGACCCAGTACTTC. The full variable domain, with the rest looked up from reference TRBV7-8 and TRBJ2-5, is GAGVSQSPRYKVAKRGQDVALRCDPISGHVSLFWYQQALGQGPEFLTYFQNEAQLDKSGLPSDRFFAERPEGSVSTLKIQRTQQEDSAVYLCASSLGGLGETQYFGPGTRLLVL.

In its sample, this clonotype was seen many times. The chain recombines TRBV2 with TRBJ1-6; 8 positions agree with TRBD1. J was trimmed by 2 bases and V by 5 bases; bases with no gene match: 5. The length of the CDR3 is 16 residues. Germline assignment: CDR1 SNHLY and CDR2 FYNNEI. CDR3 nucleotide sequence: TGTGCCAGCAGTTGGACAGGGCTCACCTATAATTCACCCCTCCACTTT. Its protein is CASSWTGLTYNSPLHF.

The genes are TRBV20-1 and TRBJ1-2; D possibly corresponds to TRBD1 (5 bases). CDR3 length: 12 amino acids. V lost 4 bases and J lost 8, with 14 bases in between. Germline-derived CDR1 and CDR2 are DFQATT and SNEGSKA (reference sequence). The chain's CDR3 is CSATSDSLGYTF. Written as DNA, the CDR3 is TGCAGTGCTACCTCTGACAGTTTAGGCTACACCTTC.

The chain uses TRBV11-2 and TRBJ2-5; D not resolved. Germline V CDR1 and CDR2: SGHAT, FQNNGV. This CDR3 has 13 residues. V lost 4 bases and J lost 4, with 10 bases in between. The CDR3 nucleotides are TGTGCCAGCAGCTCATACACCTCAGAGACCCAGTACTTC. The encoded protein is CASSSYTSETQYF. The full variable domain, rest sourced from reference TRBV11-2 and TRBJ2-5, is EAGVAQSPRYKIIEKRQSVAFWCNPISGHATLYWYQQILGQGPKLLIQFQNNGVVDDSQLPKDRFSAERLKGVDSTLKIQPAKLEDSAVYLCASSSYTSETQYFGPGTRLLVL.

This clonotype was observed many times. The V and J genes are TRBV19 and TRBJ2-1; 12 nucleotides agree with TRBD2. With V trimmed by 5 bases and J by 7 bases, 9 bases remained unmatched. Germline V lookup: CDR1 LNHDA, CDR2 SQIVND (reference sequence). This CDR3 comprises 16 residues. The CDR3 DNA reads TGTGCCAGTAGTCCCTCCCTAGCGGGGGGGCTTAATGAGCAGTTCTTC. Its protein product is CASSPSLAGGLNEQFF.

This clonotype was detected ten times or more. The chain carries TRBV5-8 and TRBJ2-7, with D possibly being TRBD1 or TRBD2 (5 bases each). Germline-derived CDR1 and CDR2 are SGHTS and YDEGEE. The CDR3 runs 15 residues. V dropped 4 bases and J dropped 4 bases, with 18 bases sitting between them. This CDR3 reads CASSPEKGTSYEQYF. CDR3 DNA: TGTGCCAGCAGCCCAGAAAAAGGGACGTCGTACGAGCAGTACTTC.

The chain couples TRBV10-3 to TRBJ1-5; D call uncertain. The V end lost 0 bases, the J end lost 3 bases, and 15 bases lay between the germline ends. Germline V CDR1 and CDR2: ENHRY, SYGVKD. This CDR3 is 17 amino acids long. The CDR3 reads CAISESGRSSLNQPQHF. In DNA form, the CDR3 reads TGTGCCATCAGTGAGTCGGGCAGGTCCTCCCTCAATCAGCCCCAGCATTTT.

This clonotype came up many times. The rearrangement links TRBV7-9 to TRBJ1-5; no definite D call. The V and J ends lost 1 base and 4 bases respectively, with 11 bases between them. The germline V gene has CDR1 SEHNR and CDR2 FQNEAQ (reference sequence). CDR3 length: 15 amino acids. The CDR3: CASSLGAAINQPQHF. DNA for the CDR3: TGTGCCAGCAGCTTAGGGGCGGCCATTAATCAGCCCCAGCATTTT.

This clonotype has just a few counts. V and J are TRBV2 and TRBJ1-2, with D perhaps matching TRBD1 (5 bases). CDR3 size: 13 residues. The germline V gene has CDR1 SNHLY and CDR2 FYNNEI. Trimming cost V 9 bases and J 2 bases, with 13 bases left between them. In nucleotides, the CDR3 is TGTGCCAGTCAGGGCCTCCGAAACTATGGCTACACCTTC. Amino acid sequence: CASQGLRNYGYTF.

The sample holds a few counts of this clonotype. This rearrangement joins TRBV5-4 to TRBJ2-2, with D possibly TRBD2 on 6 matching bases. There are 12 residues in the CDR3. V lost 4 bases to trimming and J lost 6 bases, with 7 bases between them. Germline V CDR1 and CDR2: SGHNT, YYREEE (reference sequence). DNA for the CDR3: TGTGCCAGCAGCCCGGGGGCCGGGGAGCTGTTTTTT. The encoded protein is CASSPGAGELFF.

V and J are TRBV6-5 and TRBJ1-6; perhaps TRBD1 as D (5 bases). V lost 8 bases, J lost 10 bases, and 18 bases lay in between. This CDR3 spans 14 amino acids. Per germline, CDR1 MNHEY and CDR2 SVGAGI. The CDR3 is CASRPQGFNSPLHF. The CDR3 coding sequence is TGTGCCAGCCGTCCCCAGGGATTCAACTCACCCCTCCACTTT.

The V call is TRBV25-1, the J call TRBJ1-1, with 7 bases matching TRBD1. The V and J ends lost 10 bases and 0 bases, in that order; junction bases with no gene match: 5. The length of the CDR3 is 13 residues. Germline CDR1 is MGHDK and CDR2 is SYGVNS. The CDR3 protein is CATRDRLNTEAFF. CDR3 sequence (DNA): TGTGCCACCCGGGACAGATTGAACACTGAAGCTTTCTTT.

This clonotype was seen ten or more times. The gene calls are TRBV7-3 and TRBJ2-7, with D possibly TRBD1 on 6 matching bases. The CDR3 runs 14 residues. V was clipped by 5 bases and J by 2 bases, with 13 bases between them. Germline V lookup: CDR1 SGHTA, CDR2 FQGTGA. CDR3 nucleotides: TGTGCCAGCAGCCCGGACAGAGGCCCCTACGAGCAGTACTTC. Amino acids: CASSPDRGPYEQYF.

This clonotype was found many times. The chain couples TRBV7-2 to TRBJ2-3, with TRBD2 matching over 9 bases. Unmatched junction bases numbered 6, after V lost 5 bases and J lost 3 bases. CDR3 length: 15 amino acids. The V gene's germline CDR1 is SGHTA and CDR2 FQGNSA. The CDR3 bases are TGTGCCAGCAGCCCCTTCGGACTAGCGACAGATACGCAGTATTTT. This gives the protein CASSPFGLATDTQYF.

The CDR3 loop is CSVDKGTTNTEAFF. The CDR3 DNA reads as TGCAGCGTTGACAAGGGTACGACGAACACTGAAGCTTTCTTT. The chain recombines TRBV29-1 with TRBJ1-1; D ambiguous. Trimming took 3 bases from V and 1 from J, leaving 12 bases between them. In germline, CDR1 is SQVTM, CDR2 ANQGSEA. The CDR3 is made up of 14 amino acids.

This clonotype appeared many times. The chain is built from TRBV18 and TRBJ2-5; D gene uncertain. V dropped 6 bases and J dropped 5 bases, with 19 bases sitting between them. CDR1 and CDR2 (germline): KGHSH, LQKENI. The CDR3 has 15 amino acids. The CDR3 is CASSLRADLGETQYF. The CDR3 DNA sequence: TGTGCCAGCTCCCTCCGGGCCGATCTGGGGGAGACCCAGTACTTC.

The chain is built from TRBV5-1 and TRBJ2-2; D remains unclear. This CDR3 is built from 14 residues. CDR1 is SGHRS, CDR2 YFSETQ, per germline. V was shortened by 4 bases and J by 8 bases, with 15 bases between the two germline ends. The CDR3 protein is CASSKRSKGGELFF. In DNA form, the CDR3 reads TGCGCCAGCAGCAAGAGGAGCAAAGGTGGGGAGCTGTTTTTT.

CDR3 sequence (DNA): TGCAGCGTGGGGGCACGTAACTATGGCTACACCTTC. Amino acid sequence: CSVGARNYGYTF. This rearrangement joins TRBV29-1 to TRBJ1-2, with D perhaps TRBD1 (6 bases). This CDR3 has 12 residues. Germline V lookup: CDR1 SQVTM, CDR2 ANQGSEA. The V gene lost 6 bases and the J gene lost 1 base, with 9 bases spanning the gap.

At least ten counts were recorded for this clonotype. The chain joins TRBV9 to TRBJ2-1; D might be TRBD2 (6 bases). Trimming removed 2 bases from V and 10 bases from J, with 10 bases in between. CDR1 is SGDLS, CDR2 YYNGEE, per germline. CDR3 length: 12 amino acids. For the CDR3, the DNA is TGTGCCAGCAGCGTCAATGGAGGGGAGCAGTTCTTC. Translated: CASSVNGGEQFF.

At least ten counts were recorded for this clonotype. This chain uses TRBV7-2 with TRBJ2-1; 15 bases agree with TRBD2. CDR3 length equals 17 residues. The V gene end was trimmed by 5 bases and the J gene end by 6 bases; junction bases not matched to a gene: 8. The germline V gene has CDR1 SGHTA and CDR2 FQGNSA. CDR3 amino acids: CASSPRTSGGAINEQFF. The CDR3 bases are TGTGCCAGCAGCCCCCGGACTAGCGGGGGGGCCATCAATGAGCAGTTCTTC.

V usage is TRBV7-9 and J usage is TRBJ1-4; D gene ambiguous. Germline V gives CDR1 SEHNR, CDR2 FQNEAQ (reference sequence). With 1 base removed from V and 11 bases from J, the gap between germline ends came to 11 bases. The CDR3 sequence is 13 residues long. The CDR3 nucleotides are TGTGCCAGCAGCTTAGAAGCTCGGGATAAACTGTTTTTT. Translation: CASSLEARDKLFF.

This clonotype was detected ten times or more. This chain joins TRBV6-2 or TRBV6-3 and TRBJ2-7, with 13 nucleotides matching TRBD2. Trimming took 4 bases from V and 4 from J; bases not matched to a gene: 4. The CDR3 contains 15 residues. CDR1 MNHEY and CDR2 SVGEGT come from the germline V gene. The CDR3 spells CASSSRTSGGYEQYF. DNA of the CDR3: TGTGCCAGCAGTTCCCGGACTAGCGGGGGTTACGAGCAGTACTTC.

In its sample, this clonotype was seen many times. The chain is built from TRBV11-2 and TRBJ2-4; 12 nucleotides line up with TRBD1. The CDR3 covers 16 residues. Germline V gene lookup returns CDR1 SGHAT and CDR2 FQNNGV. V lost 5 bases and J lost 5; bases outside the gene matches: 7. The CDR3 spells CASSMGQGAFENIQYF. CDR3 DNA: TGTGCCAGCAGCATGGGACAGGGGGCTTTCGAAAACATTCAGTACTTC.

V usage is TRBV12-3 or TRBV12-4 and J usage is TRBJ1-5; TRBD1 aligns across 7 bases. V lost 6 bases and J lost 4; bases outside the gene matches: 6. The CDR3 runs to 14 residues. The CDR3 coding sequence is TGTGCCAGCAGGTCTACAGGGGTGAATCAGCCCCAGCATTTT. This encodes CASRSTGVNQPQHF.

This clonotype was observed many times. V usage is TRBV5-1 and J usage is TRBJ1-1; D is unresolved. This CDR3 has 14 residues. With 4 bases removed from V and 3 bases from J, the gap between germline ends came to 13 bases. The germline V gene encodes CDR1 SGHRS and CDR2 YFSETQ. For the CDR3, the DNA is TGCGCCAGCAGCCCACACCGGAGGGACACTGAAGCTTTCTTT. Translation: CASSPHRRDTEAFF.

This chain joins TRBV6-5 and TRBJ2-1; 8 bases are a match to TRBD1. The CDR3 is 14 amino acids. The V gene end was trimmed by 7 bases and the J gene end by 4 bases; junction bases not matched to a gene: 6. Germline assignment: CDR1 MNHEY and CDR2 SVGAGI. CDR3 nucleotide sequence: TGTGCCAGCACCCAGACAGGGGAGTACAATGAGCAGTTCTTC. It codes for CASTQTGEYNEQFF.

This clonotype was picked up many times. The rearrangement uses TRBV11-2 and TRBJ2-5; D remains unclear. Trimming removed 2 bases from V and 1 base from J, with 11 bases in between. CDR1 and CDR2 (germline): SGHAT, FQNNGV. There are 15 residues in the CDR3. Here the CDR3 reads CASSLPRQFQETQYF. Here the CDR3 DNA reads TGTGCCAGCAGCTTACCCCGACAATTCCAAGAGACCCAGTACTTC.

There are many counts of this clonotype. J is TRBJ2-7 and V is TRBV12-3 or TRBV12-4, with 11 bases that match TRBD2. The CDR3 totals 16 residues. V lost 3 bases, J lost 4 bases, and 8 bases stayed unmatched. CDR3 in DNA: TGTGCCAGCAGTTTGTCGCTAGCGGGGGGCGGGTACGAGCAGTACTTC. Its protein product is CASSLSLAGGGYEQYF.